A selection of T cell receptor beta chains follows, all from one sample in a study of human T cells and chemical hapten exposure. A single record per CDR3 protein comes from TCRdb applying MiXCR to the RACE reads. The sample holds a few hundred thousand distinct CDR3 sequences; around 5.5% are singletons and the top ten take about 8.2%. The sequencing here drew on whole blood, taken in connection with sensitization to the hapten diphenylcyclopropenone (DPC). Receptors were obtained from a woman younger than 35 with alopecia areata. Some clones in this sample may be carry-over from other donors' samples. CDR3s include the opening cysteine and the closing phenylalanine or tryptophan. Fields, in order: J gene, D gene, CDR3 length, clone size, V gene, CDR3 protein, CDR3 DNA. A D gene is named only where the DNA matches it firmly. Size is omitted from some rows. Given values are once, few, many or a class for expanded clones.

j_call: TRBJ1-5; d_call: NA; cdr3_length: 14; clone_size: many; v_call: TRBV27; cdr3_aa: CASSFFGLNQPQHF; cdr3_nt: TGTGCCAGCAGTTTTTTTGGTCTGAATCAGCCCCAGCATTTT
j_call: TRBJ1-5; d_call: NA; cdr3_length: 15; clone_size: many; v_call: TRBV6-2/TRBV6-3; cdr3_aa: CASSPYRDSNQPQHF; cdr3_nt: TGTGCCAGCAGCCCCTACCGGGACAGCAATCAGCCCCAGCATTTT
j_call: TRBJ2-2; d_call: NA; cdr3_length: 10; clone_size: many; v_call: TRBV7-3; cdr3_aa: CAEGTGELFF; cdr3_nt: TGTGCCGAGGGGACCGGGGAGCTGTTTTTT
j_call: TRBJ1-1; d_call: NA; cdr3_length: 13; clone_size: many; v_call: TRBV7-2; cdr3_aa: CASSLVLGPTAFF; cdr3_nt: TGTGCCAGCAGCTTAGTGCTGGGGCCTACAGCTTTCTTT
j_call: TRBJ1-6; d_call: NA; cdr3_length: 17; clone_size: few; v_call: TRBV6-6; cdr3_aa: CASSYSNLAGEDSPLHF; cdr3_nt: TGTGCCAGCAGTTACTCCAACCTCGCTGGGGAGGACTCACCCCTCCACTTT
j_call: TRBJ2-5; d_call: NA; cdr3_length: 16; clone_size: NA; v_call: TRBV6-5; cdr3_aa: CASSYNFATIQETQYF; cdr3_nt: TGTGCCAGCAGTTACAATTTCGCTACTATCCAAGAGACCCAGTACTTC
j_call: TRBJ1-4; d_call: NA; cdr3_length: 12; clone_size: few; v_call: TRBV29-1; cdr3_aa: CSVEGTNEKLFF; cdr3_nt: TGCAGCGTTGAAGGGACTAATGAAAAACTGTTTTTT
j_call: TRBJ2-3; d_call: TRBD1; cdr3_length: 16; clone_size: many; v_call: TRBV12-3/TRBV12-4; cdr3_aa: CASSPPGQGETDTQYF; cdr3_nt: TGTGCCAGCAGTCCCCCAGGACAGGGAGAAACGGATACGCAGTATTTT
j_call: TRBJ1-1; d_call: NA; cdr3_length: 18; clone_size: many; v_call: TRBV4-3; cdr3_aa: CASSQVSRPVKEDTEAFF; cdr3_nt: TGCGCCAGCAGCCAAGTTTCTCGGCCCGTCAAGGAGGACACTGAAGCTTTCTTT
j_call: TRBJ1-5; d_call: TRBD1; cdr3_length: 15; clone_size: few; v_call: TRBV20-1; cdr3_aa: CSASRTGGSNQPQHF; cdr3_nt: TGCAGTGCCTCCCGGACAGGGGGAAGCAATCAGCCCCAGCATTTT
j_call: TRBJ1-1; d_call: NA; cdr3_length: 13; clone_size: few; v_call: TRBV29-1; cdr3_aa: CSVEAWANTEAFF; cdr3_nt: TGCAGCGTTGAGGCCTGGGCGAACACTGAAGCTTTCTTT
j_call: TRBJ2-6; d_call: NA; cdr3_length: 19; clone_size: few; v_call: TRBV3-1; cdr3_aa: CASSQVSVHTQEGANVLTF; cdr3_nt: TGTGCCAGCAGCCAAGTGTCCGTTCACACCCAAGAGGGGGCCAACGTCCTGACTTTC
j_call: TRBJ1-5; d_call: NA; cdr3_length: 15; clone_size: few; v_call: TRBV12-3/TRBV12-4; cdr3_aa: CASSLDSQYNQPQHF; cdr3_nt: TGTGCCAGCAGTTTGGACAGTCAATACAATCAGCCCCAGCATTTT
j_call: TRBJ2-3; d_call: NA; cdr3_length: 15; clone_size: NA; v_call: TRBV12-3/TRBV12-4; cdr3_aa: CASSSADWRGRTQYF; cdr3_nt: TGTGCCAGCAGTTCGGCTGATTGGCGGGGACGTACGCAGTATTTT
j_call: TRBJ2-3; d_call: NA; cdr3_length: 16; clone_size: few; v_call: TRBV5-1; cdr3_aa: CASSLGTDSLTDTQYF; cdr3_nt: TGCGCCAGCAGCTTGGGGACAGATTCTCTCACAGATACGCAGTATTTT
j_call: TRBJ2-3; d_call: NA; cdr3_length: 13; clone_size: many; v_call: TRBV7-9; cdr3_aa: CASSAPYTDTQYF; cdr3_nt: TGTGCCAGCAGCGCCCCGTACACAGATACGCAGTATTTT